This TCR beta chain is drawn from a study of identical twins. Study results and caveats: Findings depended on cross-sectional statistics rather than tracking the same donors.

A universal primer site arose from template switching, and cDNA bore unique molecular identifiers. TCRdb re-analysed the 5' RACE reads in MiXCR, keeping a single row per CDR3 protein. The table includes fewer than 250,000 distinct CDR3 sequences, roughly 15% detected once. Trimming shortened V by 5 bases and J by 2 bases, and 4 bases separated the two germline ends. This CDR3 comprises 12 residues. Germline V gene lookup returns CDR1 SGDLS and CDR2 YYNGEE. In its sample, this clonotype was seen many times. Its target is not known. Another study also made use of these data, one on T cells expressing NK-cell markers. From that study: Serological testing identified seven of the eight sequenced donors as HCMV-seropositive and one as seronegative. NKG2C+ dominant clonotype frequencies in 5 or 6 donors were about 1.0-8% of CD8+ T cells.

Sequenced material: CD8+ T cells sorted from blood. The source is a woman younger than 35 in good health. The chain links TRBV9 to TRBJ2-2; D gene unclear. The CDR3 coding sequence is TGTGCCAGCAGTTTAAACACCGGGGAGCTGTTTTTT. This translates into CASSLNTGELFF.